This TCR beta chain originates from a study of patients and donors after allogeneic stem cell transplantation. MiXCR, applied by TCRdb to the RT-PCR reads, yields one record per CDR3 protein. The sample lists roughly 940,000 distinct CDR3 sequences; 18% were seen once. The CDR3 is 14 amino acids. In germline, CDR1 is SGHTA, CDR2 FQGTGA. V lost 2 bases to trimming and J lost 3 bases; unmatched junction nucleotides: 1. This sequence joins TRBV7-3 and TRBJ2-1; 7 bases match TRBD2. This clonotype was sampled from a human donor who was either an allogeneic HSCT recipient or a stem cell or donor lymphocyte infusion donor (not recorded which). It is not recorded whose cells these are; they may come from a transplant donor. The specimen sequenced was blood, either unsorted or a sorted T cell fraction (not recorded which). This CDR3 reads CASSLGTNYNEQFF. Here the CDR3 DNA reads TGTGCCAGCAGCTTAGGGACTAACTACAATGAGCAGTTCTTC.